This T cell receptor (beta chain) stems from a study of OX40 agonist ivuxolimab in advanced cancers. This CDR3 is 13 amino acids long. V shed 0 bases and J shed 7 bases, with 4 bases lying between them. The germline CDR1 and CDR2 sequences are LGHNA and YNFKEQ. The cohort excluded patients with autoimmune disease history or systemic immunosuppression. Baseline was the first blood sampling point, followed by cycle 4 day 1 and cycle 7 day 1. About this clone: Its matching antigen is unknown.

Whole-study findings and limits: Clonal expansion from baseline to week 6 occurred in both CD4+ and CD8+ T cells. Averaging showed that CD8+ T cells had more expanded clones than CD4+ did.

TCRdb keeps only in-frame clones here, not all; method: immunoSEQ multiplex PCR. The table includes roughly 59,000 clones, 84% detected once. The sequence came from an adult with an advanced solid tumor such as melanoma, head and neck, liver or kidney cancer. Sequencing used CD4+ or CD8+ T cells sorted from blood, obtained in a trial of the OX40 agonist ivuxolimab. V and J are TRBV4-2 and TRBJ1-6; D not certain. CDR3 DNA sequence: TGTGCCAGCAGCCAAGAGACGAATTCACCCCTCCACTTT. Residues: CASSQETNSPLHF.